This TCR beta chain came from a study of T cells in Graves' hyperthyroidism and ophthalmopathy. Study-wide findings and caveats: Peripheral blood also featured most of the thyroid clonotypes expanded above 0.001. The model forecast ophthalmopathy, anticipating it by a median around 6.5 months before onset.

Per germline, CDR1 SGHTA and CDR2 FQGNSA. The CDR3 spans 15 residues. V was cut by 0 bases and J by 5 bases, with 13 bases left in between. RNA transcripts provided the source from which TCR beta CDR3 regions were amplified. In the first-round RT-PCR of the TCR CDR3, the HTBI primer set was used. TCRdb re-analysed the multiplex PCR reads in MiXCR, keeping a single row per CDR3 protein. The sample comprises about 360,000 distinct CDR3 sequences, about 15% of which are singletons, and 28% rests with the top ten. Not enrolled were patients with uncontrolled infection, other autoimmune disease, pregnancy or lactation. An approximately 10 ml volume of fresh peripheral blood provided the PBMCs. For this clonotype: Its antigen remains unidentified.

Sample: blood. This chain uses TRBV7-2 with TRBJ2-5, with D tentatively TRBD1 (6 bases). The sequence came from a woman aged 18-29 years with Graves' hyperthyroidism that later progressed to Graves' ophthalmopathy. The CDR3 nucleotides read TGTGCCAGCAGCTTAGCGGGGACAATGACGGAGACCCAGTACTTC. Translating gives CASSLAGTMTETQYF.